This entry lists 25 T cell receptor beta chains sequenced from one sample in a study of cytomegalovirus exposure and HLA in healthy donors. Primers: 60 Vbeta forward and 13 Jbeta reverse. Repertoires were generated with immunoSEQ multiplex PCR, while TCRdb's copy carries only in-frame clones and drops some. In the table there are roughly 190,000 clones, 60% to 80% of which are singletons. Specimen: PBMCs. All receptors derive from a woman aged 30 to 39 in good health and CMV-seropositive.

This chain connects TRBV2 to TRBJ2-2; tentatively, D is TRBD2 (6 bases). The CDR3 consists of 12 residues. CDR1 is SNHLY, CDR2 FYNNEI, per germline. Between the trimmed V and J ends, which lost 7 bases and 7 bases, there was a span of 10 bases. CDR3 in amino acids: CASMGGFGELFF. CDR3 DNA sequence: TGTGCCAGCATGGGGGGATTCGGGGAGCTGTTTTTT.

The chain has TRBV7-6 and TRBJ2-5, with 8 bases matching TRBD2. The CDR3 totals 16 residues. J lost 7 bases, V lost 1 base, and 11 bases had no gene match. CDR1 and CDR2 from the germline V gene are SGHVS and FNYEAQ. CDR3 coding DNA: TGTGCCAGCAGCTTAGGGGCGGGAGGACCGTCGGGGACCCAGTACTTC. Its protein product is CASSLGAGGPSGTQYF.

The chain is built from TRBV7-9 and TRBJ2-1; TRBD2 aligns across 10 bases. This CDR3 has 14 amino acids. V shed 4 bases and J 8 bases; nucleotides not matched to a gene: 5. CDR1 and CDR2 from the germline V gene are SEHNR and FQNEAQ (reference sequence). The chain's CDR3 is CASSSGTSVYEQFF. The CDR3 DNA reads TGTGCCAGCAGCTCCGGGACTAGCGTCTATGAGCAGTTCTTC.

This chain uses TRBV5-1 with TRBJ2-7, with 9 nucleotides matching TRBD2. Germline lookup yields CDR1 SGHRS and CDR2 YFSETQ. V lost 4 bases, J lost 7 bases, and 12 bases stayed unmatched. The CDR3 covers 15 residues. CDR3 loop: CASSAPGTSRSEQYF. The CDR3 DNA sequence: TGCGCCAGCAGCGCGCCCGGGACTAGCCGTTCGGAGCAGTACTTC. The entire variable domain, with the rest obtained from reference TRBV5-1 and TRBJ2-7, is as follows: KAGVTQTPRYLIKTRGQQVTLSCSPISGHRSVSWYQQTPGQGLQFLFEYFSETQRNKGNFPGRFSGRQFSNSRSEMNVSTLELGDSALYLCASSAPGTSRSEQYFGPGTRLTVT.

This chain uses TRBV9 with TRBJ2-2; D remains unclear. V lost 2 bases and J 5 bases, leaving 7 bases between the germline ends. CDR3 length: 13 amino acids. Germline V gene sequence: CDR1 SGDLS, CDR2 YYNGEE. CDR3 sequence: CASSVAPTGELFF. The CDR3 nucleotides are TGTGCCAGCAGCGTGGCACCGACCGGGGAGCTGTTTTTT.

The chain links TRBV5-1 to TRBJ2-2, with 10 nucleotides matching TRBD2. Germline CDR1 SGHRS, CDR2 YFSETQ. This CDR3 is built from 18 residues. V lost 1 base and J lost 4; bases outside the gene matches: 10. CDR3 DNA sequence: TGCGCCAGCAGCTTGTTTTGGCTAGCGGGAGTGAGCACCGGGGAGCTGTTTTTT. It is translated as CASSLFWLAGVSTGELFF.

In its sample, this clone was seen a few times. J is TRBJ2-2 and V is TRBV27, with D possibly TRBD1 on 6 matching bases. CDR3 size: 14 residues. Germline CDR1 MNHEY, CDR2 SMNVEV (reference sequence). V shed 2 bases and J shed 4 bases, with 8 bases lying between them. The CDR3 loop reads CASSLGTRTGELFF. Here the CDR3 DNA reads TGTGCCAGCAGTTTAGGGACACGCACCGGGGAGCTGTTTTTT.

The chain employs TRBV27 and TRBJ1-1; perhaps TRBD1 as D (6 bases). CDR1 and CDR2 (germline): MNHEY, SMNVEV (reference sequence). The V end lost 0 bases, the J end lost 3 bases, and 11 bases lay between the germline ends. The CDR3 has 15 residues. The CDR3 region has the DNA TGTGCCAGCAGTTTATCGGCTCAGGGGTACACTGAAGCTTTCTTT. Its translation: CASSLSAQGYTEAFF.

This clone was picked up one time. The chain uses TRBV18 and TRBJ2-7; 11 nucleotides line up with TRBD2. The CDR3 spans 16 residues. The germline V gene has CDR1 KGHSH and CDR2 LQKENI. Trimming cost V 6 bases and J 6 bases; bases outside gene matches: 13. In nucleotides, the CDR3 is TGTGCCAGCTCCCCGCCCGCTAGCGGGAGGAAGGTCGAGCAGTACTTC. Translated, it gives CASSPPASGRKVEQYF.

DNA for the CDR3: TGTGCCAGCAGCCCGCGGATGGTGAACACTGAAGCTTTCTTT. This gives the protein CASSPRMVNTEAFF. The J gene is TRBJ1-1, the V gene TRBV5-4; D ambiguous. Trimming took 4 bases from V and 0 from J, leaving 10 bases between them. This CDR3 has 14 residues. Per the germline V gene, CDR1 is SGHNT and CDR2 is YYREEE (reference sequence).

The genes are TRBV5-8 and TRBJ2-1; 11 bases map to TRBD2. The CDR3 covers 16 residues. Germline V gene sequence: CDR1 SGHTS, CDR2 YDEGEE. The ends lost 4 bases at V and 0 bases at J; junction bases unmatched: 3. CDR3 loop: CASSPTSGSSYNEQFF. For the CDR3, the DNA is TGTGCCAGCAGCCCCACTAGCGGGAGCTCCTACAATGAGCAGTTCTTC.

Only one count was recorded for this clone. V and J are TRBV14 and TRBJ2-5; 9 bases fit TRBD2. Germline V gene lookup returns CDR1 SGHDN and CDR2 FVKESK. V dropped 6 bases and J dropped 2; count of bases not matched to a gene: 4. CDR3 length: 14 amino acids. CDR3 in DNA: TGTGCCAGCAGGCCTAGCGGGAATCAAGAGACCCAGTACTTC. Protein product: CASRPSGNQETQYF.

The chain combines TRBV2 with TRBJ2-5, with 13 bases lining up with TRBD2. The better agreement between TRBJ2-7 and the DNA end casts doubt on the J call. CDR3 length equals 15 residues. The germline CDR1 and CDR2 sequences are SNHLY and FYNNEI. The CDR3 DNA sequence: TGTGCCAGCAGTGAAGCGGGACTAGCGGGATACGAGCAGTACTTC. Protein sequence: CASSEAGLAGYEQYF.

This clone was detected a few times. The final CDR3 position lacks the conserved phenylalanine or tryptophan, pointing to a likely read error. V and J are TRBV7-9 and TRBJ2-7; perhaps TRBD1 as D (6 bases). Germline CDR1 SEHNR, CDR2 FQNEAQ (reference sequence). The CDR3 runs 14 residues. The CDR3 is CSSSSGQYSYEQYL. In DNA form, the CDR3 reads TGTTCCAGCAGCTCAGGACAGTACTCCTACGAGCAGTACCTC.

The V gene is TRBV13, the J gene TRBJ2-7; 8 bases agree with TRBD2. V lost 4 bases and J lost 2; bases outside the gene matches: 10. The germline V gene encodes CDR1 PRHDT and CDR2 FYEKMQ (reference sequence). The CDR3 has 16 amino acids. CDR3 bases: TGTGCCAGCAGCTCCGGGGGGGGACTGACGACCTACGAGCAGTACTTC. This codes for CASSSGGGLTTYEQYF. The full variable domain, rest sourced from reference TRBV13 and TRBJ2-7, is AAGVIQSPRHLIKEKRETATLKCYPIPRHDTVYWYQQGPGQDPQFLISFYEKMQSDKGSIPDRFSAQQFSDYHSELNMSSLELGDSALYFCASSSGGGLTTYEQYFGPGTRLTVT.

This clone was counted only a few times. The chain couples TRBV14 to TRBJ2-5, with D maybe TRBD2 (7 bases). The DNA end is a closer match to TRBJ2-7, so the J assignment may be wrong. This CDR3 is built from 16 residues. CDR1 and CDR2 (germline): SGHDN, FVKESK. Here the CDR3 reads CASSQERRGRGYEQYF. The CDR3 region has the DNA TGTGCCAGCAGCCAAGAGCGACGAGGGAGGGGGTACGAGCAGTACTTC.

The chain has TRBV2 and TRBJ2-7, with a weak D call TRBD1 (6 bases). Deletions cut 2 bases from V and 4 bases from J, with 15 bases between. Per germline, CDR1 SNHLY and CDR2 FYNNEI. CDR3 size: 15 residues. CDR3 DNA sequence: TGTGCCAGCAGTGAAAACTATCCCAGGGGATACGAGCAGTACTTC. Translating it yields CASSENYPRGYEQYF.

The J gene is TRBJ2-7, the V gene TRBV28, with a possible D match to TRBD1 (6 bases). The V end was cut by 6 bases, the J end by 2 bases, with 14 bases between. CDR1 and CDR2 (germline): MDHEN, SYDVKM. This CDR3 contains 14 residues. The DNA for the CDR3 is TGTGCCAGCAGCCTACCCGGGGACACCTACGAGCAGTACTTC. Translated: CASSLPGDTYEQYF.

This clone has just one count. The V gene is TRBV6-1, the J gene TRBJ2-7; 11 nucleotides align to TRBD2. With V trimmed by 4 bases and J by 3 bases, 5 bases remained unmatched. Germline CDR1 reads MNHNS; CDR2 reads SASEGT. CDR3 length: 15 residues. CDR3 loop: CASSVTGTSGYEQYF. In DNA, the CDR3 is TGTGCCAGCAGTGTAACCGGGACTAGCGGCTACGAGCAGTACTTC.

Only a few counts were recorded for this clone. The CDR3 region has the DNA TGTGCCAGTAGTATGGCAGGGGTGGCCGGGGAGCTGTTTTTT. This sequence encodes CASSMAGVAGELFF. The gene calls are TRBV19 and TRBJ2-2; D possibly corresponds to TRBD1 (6 bases). From germline, CDR1 is LNHDA and CDR2 SQIVND (reference sequence). This CDR3 is 14 amino acids long. V was clipped by 3 bases and J by 6 bases, with 11 bases between them.

J is TRBJ2-7 and V is TRBV4-2; D uncertain. Germline V gene lookup returns CDR1 LGHNA and CDR2 YNFKEQ. The V end lost 0 bases, the J end lost 0 bases, and 6 bases lay between the germline ends. The CDR3 runs to 14 residues. CDR3 region: CASSQELNSYEQYF. In DNA form, the CDR3 reads TGTGCCAGCAGCCAAGAACTGAACTCCTACGAGCAGTACTTC.

The V and J genes are TRBV15 and TRBJ2-6; D not resolved. The length of the CDR3 is 15 residues. The V and J ends lost 3 bases and 2 bases respectively, with 8 bases between them. CDR1 is LNHNV and CDR2 is YYDKDF in the germline V gene (reference sequence). The CDR3 nucleotides are TGTGCCACCAGCAGGGTACTAACTGGGGCCAACGTCCTGACTTTC. It translates to CATSRVLTGANVLTF.

The chain employs TRBV6-5 and TRBJ2-1; 8 bases match TRBD2. CDR3 size: 14 residues. Germline V CDR1 and CDR2: MNHEY, SVGAGI. The junction had 0 bases not matched to a gene; V was cut back by 5 bases and J by 0 bases. CDR3 coding DNA: TGTGCCAGCAGTAGCGGGAGCTCCTACAATGAGCAGTTCTTC. Amino acids: CASSSGSSYNEQFF.

The chain employs TRBV18 and TRBJ2-3, with a weak D call TRBD1 (5 bases). Trimming removed 3 bases from V and 3 bases from J, with 10 bases in between. Germline lookup yields CDR1 KGHSH and CDR2 LQKENI. This CDR3 has 14 residues. The CDR3 DNA reads TGTGCCAGCTCACCGCGACAGCTAACAGATACGCAGTATTTT. This translates into CASSPRQLTDTQYF.

The V and J genes are TRBV21-1 and TRBJ1-6. TRBV21-1 is labeled a pseudogene. CDR3 length: 17 amino acids. CDR3 protein: CASTRVSGRKYNSPLHF. CDR3 DNA: TGTGCCAGCACGAGGGTAAGCGGTCGGAAATATAATTCACCCCTCCACTTT.